The clone carrying this TCR beta chain was counted a few times. The data stem from a study of blood T cell repertoires in COVID-19. Assay used: immunoSEQ multiplex PCR; TCRdb lists only in-frame clones, some missing. The sample includes tens of thousands of clones, 86% seen only once; the top ten take approximately 3%. Germline CDR1 is WSHSY and CDR2 is SAAADI. CDR3 length equals 14 residues. Trimming shortened V by 7 bases and J by 4 bases, and 16 bases separated the two germline ends. The receptor was isolated from a man over 45 with active COVID-19. The sequencing input was peripheral blood. The chain is built from TRBV10-2 and TRBJ1-2; perhaps TRBD1 as D (5 bases). The CDR3 nucleotides are TGCGCCAGCAACCCAGGAAGGGGATCCTATGGCTACACCTTC. Protein: CASNPGRGSYGYTF.